This T cell receptor beta chain was observed in a study of Ad26.COV2.S vaccination and SARS-CoV-2 variants. Study-level findings and limits: Among vaccine recipients, spike-specific TCR breadth exceeded that of placebo recipients.

Turning to this clone: Its target is not known.

Germline loops: CDR1 SGDLS, CDR2 YYNGEE. The CDR3 consists of 18 residues. The J segment lost 6 bases and the V segment lost 4 bases, leaving 17 bases of the junction unmatched. Sequenced by immunoSEQ multiplex PCR; TCRdb stores in-frame clones only, minus some. The sample contains 180,000 or so clones, roughly 85% of which appear only once. This chain connects TRBV9 to TRBJ2-7; 12 bases match TRBD2. The receptor comes from a human donor who had recovered from COVID-19. Sequenced material: peripheral blood, taken after recovery from COVID-19. CDR3 region: CASSSSQTSGSNRGEQYF. CDR3 DNA: TGTGCCAGCAGCTCCTCCCAGACTAGCGGGAGTAACCGGGGCGAGCAGTACTTC.